Detailed here is one T cell receptor beta chain. No antigen is known for it. This specimen belongs to a study of T cells in localized non-small cell lung cancer. The protocol was immunoSEQ multiplex PCR, while the TCRdb copy is restricted to in-frame clones and leaves out a portion. Of some 140,000 clones in the sample, 89% were seen once. Study results and limitations: Adjacent lung held a median roughly 60 of the top 100 tumor clones.

The length of the CDR3 is 16 residues. The material sequenced was peripheral blood, taken before any cancer treatment. The rearrangement uses TRBV21-1 and TRBJ1-2. TRBV21-1 is a recognized pseudogene. The receptor was isolated from a female donor at least 60 years old with stage I lung adenocarcinoma. CDR3 bases: TGTGCCAGCAGCAAAGAGGAGAACACCTACCACTATGGCTACACCTTC. As protein: CASSKEENTYHYGYTF.